The clone carrying this TCR beta chain was counted between two and nine times. Its cognate antigen is unknown. The CDR3 extends over 13 amino acids. Trimming shortened V by 5 bases and J by 2 bases, and 9 bases separated the two germline ends. The data are from a study of early T cells in non-severe SARS-CoV-2 infection. Whole-study findings and limits: Comparison of clonotypes with VDJdb favored anti-spike CD8 responses while missing private and CD4 specificities.

TCRdb independently ran MiXCR on the 5' RACE reads; one entry per CDR3 protein. The table has about 81,000 distinct CDR3 sequences, about 14% seen once. The source material was whole blood. The chain combines TRBV12-3 or TRBV12-4 with TRBJ2-5; no clear D. The sequence derives from an adult who was a healthcare worker with PCR-confirmed SARS-CoV-2 infection or an uninfected control (not recorded which). CDR3 sequence: CASSNRLQETQYF. For the CDR3, the DNA is TGTGCCAGCAGTAACCGGCTTCAAGAGACCCAGTACTTC.